This TCR beta chain appears in the sequencing data of a study of cytomegalovirus exposure and HLA in healthy donors (dated by TCRdb to about 2017). Turning to the overall study: An earlier analysis of around 600 of the donors reported 250 to 350 Gb of sequence data and more than 90 million unique TCR beta sequences from some 180 million T cells. An early release that covered several hundred HLA-typed donors contained approximately 290 gigabases of sequencing data and 85 million to 100 million unique TCR sequences. Rather than using new phenotypic data, the later analysis identified candidate immune exposures from TCR beta sequences and from how often those sequences occurred across donors. High-throughput TCR immunosequencing, statistical association of individual TCRs with disease status, and machine learning were combined to predict cytomegalovirus infection status. Along with the roughly 670-subject first cohort, a separate validation cohort of around 120 different subjects was used. The number of typed donors differed by locus: about 629-640 for A, B, C, DRB1 and DQB1; 500 to 550 for DQA1; 606 for DPA1; and around 490 for DPB1. A handful of DR-DQ haplotypes were handled as single units for association and clustering because linkage in the cohort was strong. An earlier analysis of roughly 600 of the donors used high-throughput TCR beta sequencing to judge whether each TCR beta V gene segment behaved as functional or pseudogenic. Of the 300 to 500 genotyped donors, roughly 76% were placed in the genetic ancestry cluster associated with self-reported Caucasian donors. Alongside the repertoire data, information on donor age, sex, ethnicity and CMV serostatus was compiled. Genome-wide SNP genotypes for about three fifths of the roughly 670 donors were used in a later genetic analysis, which treated that subset as a discovery cohort. To study patterns of TCR occurrence, a later analysis re-analyzed previously published TCR beta repertoires from 500 to 850 donors and added high-resolution HLA genotyping. Using immunosequencing, the study profiled T cell repertoires from fewer than 850 subjects and related those repertoires to cytomegalovirus serostatus. Among 300 to 500 genotyped donors of the cohort, an average of roughly 230,000 unique TCR beta nucleotide sequences was sequenced per donor, of which roughly 17% were non-productive. All discovery cohort repertoires had been generated on a single sequencing platform. The aim of the study was to test whether cataloging public T cell receptors could identify signatures of past pathogen exposure. Both class I and class II loci were covered by HLA typing, at four-digit resolution.

Note on this clone: No antigen is known for it. No much larger clonotype is one base removed from it; base qualities were not supplied.

There are 15 amino acids in the CDR3, from cysteine to phenylalanine inclusive. Only the CDR3 DNA stays, 45 bases, in frame from base 1. V and J lose 4 bases and 2 bases, and a span of 15 bases separates them. Based on the germline V gene, the CDR1 and CDR2 sequences are SGHNT and YENEEA. The cohort was made up of 500 to 800 healthy bone marrow donors. At the time of sampling, every cohort member was nominally healthy, though immune exposures that went unrecorded were likely present. The donor was CMV seronegative and belonged to the group of 352 seronegative cohort members. A peripheral blood sample was collected from each donor, and TCR beta sequencing was performed on peripheral blood mononuclear cells. Genomic DNA extraction from the blood cell samples was performed with the Qiagen DNeasy Blood Extraction Kit. Results the study describes overall, beyond this receptor: Approximately 18 rarely observed V segments, including chromosome 9 orphons, were excluded from the earlier analysis of several hundred of the donors because counts were too low. In a later analysis, some 18,000 TCR beta sequences were associated with specific HLA alleles at a false discovery rate of 0.05. A cluster of highly shared sequence variants was judged likely to represent a technical artifact of the sequencing pipeline. The authors suggested that the approach could potentially be generalized to other disease states and immunological phenotypes. Broadly in line with IMGT annotations, most TCR beta V segments showed up in productive rearrangements about 87% or about 30% of the time in an earlier analysis of approximately 600 of the donors. A few of the identified cytomegalovirus-associated TCR beta chains were confirmed in vitro to be specific for cytomegalovirus antigens. Immune exposure information for the cohort was limited to CMV serostatus. Compared with the approximately 720-donor mean, donors in an Asian-associated ancestry cluster had fewer N-insertions in productive TCRs, according to a later genetic analysis. Linkage disequilibrium might explain the correlated functional status among segregating V segments, but an unknown experimental factor could not be ruled out. In a later genetic analysis, a missense DCLRE1C variant was associated with V-gene and J-gene trimming of TCR beta chains, and the association was replicated in an independent cohort. Some IMGT-functional V segments, including TRBV6-2 and TRBV6-3, could not be distinguished by the 87-base-pair reads and were therefore excluded. The classifier was reported to diagnose cytomegalovirus status with high specificity and sensitivity in both the original and validation cohorts. Assigning TCR associations to individual alleles was difficult when HLA alleles, especially DR and DQ, strongly co-occurred. According to a later analysis, most CMV-associated TCR beta chains appeared to be HLA-restricted, and the HLA associations seemed to be driven largely by CMV exposure. In a later analysis, HLA-associated TCR beta chains showed more clonal expansion and lower generation probabilities than non-associated chains that were equally common. Presence/absence analyses assumed roughly uniform sequencing depth across donors, an assumption that may not hold. Because HLA typing was unavailable for some donors at each locus, only the typed subset was used in association tests. A further reported finding was that TCR beta sequences accurately predicted the HLA-A and HLA-B alleles for most subjects in the first cohort. Several of the top co-occurrence clusters appeared to be linked to parvovirus B19, influenza, CMV and Epstein-Barr virus, according to a later analysis. In a later analysis, TCR association rates were found to vary across HLA loci, with the most associated TCRs seen for DRB1 alleles and the fewest for HLA-C alleles. While some public TCRs were present in many individuals, most TCR sequences turned up only very rarely across donors. Only TCR beta chains were sequenced in this cohort, and the absence of alpha or paired-chain data limited detectable features. The study gave a list of about 150 TCR beta chains associated with cytomegalovirus.

Libraries were prepared through the immunoSEQ multiplex PCR assay. A mixture of 60 forward primers for TCR Vbeta segments and 13 reverse primers for TCR Jbeta segments was used in the multiplex PCR. The CDR3 region of rearranged TCR beta genes was amplified from genomic DNA by a multiplex PCR assay. Amplified TCR beta libraries were sequenced as 87-base-pair reads on the Illumina HiSeq System. On the study's bioinformatics: Across the 670 or so repertoires, a later analysis counted around 80 million unique TCR beta chains, some 11 million of which were shared by at least two donors. A nearest-neighbor algorithm error-corrected the raw reads and collapsed the reads into unique sequences, merging closely related sequences to remove PCR and sequencing errors. Alignment of CDR3 sequences to IMGT reference sequences was used to assign V, D and J gene segments. For a sequence to be retained, a match of at least six nucleotides was required to both a V gene segment and a J gene segment. Rearrangements were called productive when the CDR3 lacked stop codons and stayed in frame with V and J; all others were non-productive. Following IMGT convention, CDR3 was defined as the stretch from the second conserved V-encoded cysteine to the conserved J-encoded phenylalanine. The earlier analysis of roughly 590 of the donors excluded sequences that lacked an unambiguous match to a single V gene segment. An earlier analysis of about 600 of the donors called V segments functional above 56.7% productive rearrangements and segregating when the between-donor standard deviation exceeded 5%. To diagnose cytomegalovirus status from the catalog of TCR beta chain sequences, a statistical classification framework was built. In a later analysis, V and J genes were assigned by comparing TCR nucleotide sequences against IMGT/GENE-DB human TR gene sequences. A later analysis assigned CDR3 sequences and most-parsimonious VDJ recombination scenarios with the TCRdist pipeline. A later analysis defined each TCR beta chain by its CDR3 amino acid sequence plus V-gene family, and excluded reads lacking a unique V-gene family. To address suspected cross-contamination and a sequencing artifact, a later analysis removed over 500 highly shared, low-generation-probability nucleotide sequences. In a later analysis, a clonal expansion index was calculated for each public chain from normalized within-repertoire ranks of inferred template counts. In a later analysis, generation probabilities were computed using a VDJ recombination model fitted to out-of-frame rearrangements, and the results were checked against IGoR. In a later analysis, TCR-TCR, TCR-HLA and TCR-CMV co-occurrence was scored with hypergeometric tests, and a repertoire-size bias correction was applied to TCR pairs. In a later analysis, false discovery rates were estimated by permuting HLA or CMV assignments 20 times. A later analysis grouped co-occurring TCRs with DBSCAN, adding TCRdist sequence similarity when clustering within HLA-allele-positive subsets. Co-occurrence clustering excluded repertoires with fewer than 30,000 or more than 120,000 public chains, plus five with anomalous nucleotide sharing. TCRdb retrieved this table from immuneACCESS and kept in-frame rearrangements only. Not all clones are present; in checked studies, unresolved V genes account for under half, and no reason is known for the remainder. The D gene and trimming were derived from the DNA, and the V and J assignments and clone size from that table. In all, the sample holds about 170,000 clones, and roughly 80% of those were seen once. The top ten constitute approximately 0.8% of the sample.

This TCR came from a woman younger than 30 in good health and CMV-seronegative. Specimen: PBMCs. The chain links TRBV11-3 with TRBJ2-7; the D gene cannot be resolved reliably. The CDR3 corresponds to CASSYAWAPTYEQYF. The sequence in DNA is TGTGCCAGCAGCTACGCGTGGGCCCCGACCTACGAGCAGTACTTC.